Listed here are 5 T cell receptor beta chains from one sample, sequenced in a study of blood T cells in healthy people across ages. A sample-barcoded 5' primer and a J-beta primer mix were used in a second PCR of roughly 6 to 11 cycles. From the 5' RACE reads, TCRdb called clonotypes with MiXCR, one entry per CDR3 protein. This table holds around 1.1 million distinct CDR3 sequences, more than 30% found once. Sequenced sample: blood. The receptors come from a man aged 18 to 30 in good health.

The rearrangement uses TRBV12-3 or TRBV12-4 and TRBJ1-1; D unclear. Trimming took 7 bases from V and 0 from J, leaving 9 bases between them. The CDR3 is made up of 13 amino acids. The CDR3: CASNIKMNTEAFF. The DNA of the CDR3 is TGTGCCAGCAACATCAAGATGAACACTGAAGCTTTCTTT.

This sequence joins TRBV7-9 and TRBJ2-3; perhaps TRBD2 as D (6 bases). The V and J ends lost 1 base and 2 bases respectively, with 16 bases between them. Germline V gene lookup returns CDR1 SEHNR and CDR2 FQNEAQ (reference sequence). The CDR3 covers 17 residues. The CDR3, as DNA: TGTGCCAGCAGCTTAGGGTATGGTAGCGGCTTCACAGATACGCAGTATTTT. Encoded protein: CASSLGYGSGFTDTQYF.

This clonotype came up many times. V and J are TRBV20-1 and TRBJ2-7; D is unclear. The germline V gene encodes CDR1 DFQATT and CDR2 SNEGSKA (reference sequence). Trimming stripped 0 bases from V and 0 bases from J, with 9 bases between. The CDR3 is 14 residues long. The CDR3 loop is CSARDDRASYEQYF. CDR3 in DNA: TGCAGTGCTAGAGATGATCGGGCCTCCTACGAGCAGTACTTC.

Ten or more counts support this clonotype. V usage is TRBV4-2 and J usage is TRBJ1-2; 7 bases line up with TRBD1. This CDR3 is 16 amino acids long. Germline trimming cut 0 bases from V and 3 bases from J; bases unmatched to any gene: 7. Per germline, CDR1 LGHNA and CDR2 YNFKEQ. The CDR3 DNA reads TGTGCCAGCAGCCAAGATGGTGGGACAGAGTACTATGGCTACACCTTC. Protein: CASSQDGGTEYYGYTF.

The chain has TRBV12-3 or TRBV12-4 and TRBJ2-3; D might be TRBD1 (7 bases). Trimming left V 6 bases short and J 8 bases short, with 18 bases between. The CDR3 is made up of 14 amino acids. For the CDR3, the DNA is TGTGCCAGCAGCGTCTCAGGGGGAGCGGGTACGCAGTATTTT. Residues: CASSVSGGAGTQYF.